This is a list of T cell receptor beta chains from one sample in a study of regulatory T cells in long-lasting Graves disease. A single record per CDR3 protein comes from TCRdb applying MiXCR to the multiplex PCR reads. The sample yields 400,000 to 500,000 distinct CDR3 sequences, 20% seen once. Sequenced material: peripheral blood mononuclear cells (PBMCs), taken when the disease was refractory, from a patient treated with antithyroid drugs. Receptor source: a female donor with Graves disease. The CDR3 runs from the conserved cysteine through the conserved F or W. The order of the fields is J gene, clone size, V gene, D gene, CDR3 DNA, CDR3 protein. The D gene is left open where the match is weak. Size is stated for part of the rows, as once, few or many counts, or as a class when the clone is expanded.

>TRBJ2-1|NA|TRBV6-1|NA
TGTGCCACCCGCAGGGCGGGGGCATACAATGAGCAGTTCTTC
CATRRAGAYNEQFF
>TRBJ2-7|few|TRBV5-1|NA
TGCGCCAGCCGCAGACACGAGAGGGGGGAGCAGTACTTC
CASRRHERGEQYF
>TRBJ2-1|NA|TRBV27|NA
TGTGCCAGCACCGTAGGGGCCTACAATGAGCAGTTCTTC
CASTVGAYNEQFF
>TRBJ1-2|many|TRBV28|NA
TGTGCCATCCAGGACCTCTATGGCTACACCTTC
CAIQDLYGYTF
>TRBJ1-3|NA|TRBV7-3|NA
TGTGCCAGCAGCTCGGGAGGGGGAAACACCATATATTTT
CASSSGGGNTIYF
>TRBJ2-6|NA|TRBV27|NA
TGTGCCAGCAGTTTCCTACAGATCTCTGGGGCCAACGTCCTGACTTTC
CASSFLQISGANVLTF
>TRBJ1-1|few|TRBV25-1|NA
TGTGCCAGCAGTGAATTCTTTGGGACGAACACTGAAGCTTTCTTT
CASSEFFGTNTEAFF
>TRBJ2-4|few|TRBV7-2|NA
TGTGCCAGCAGCTTAGCGGGACGGTTAATAGCCAAAAACATTCAGTACTTC
CASSLAGRLIAKNIQYF
>TRBJ1-2|once|TRBV4-1|NA
TGCGCCAGCAGCCAAGACGTAAACGTTGACTATGGCTACACCTTC
CASSQDVNVDYGYTF
>TRBJ2-7|many|TRBV20-1|TRBD1
TGCAGTGCTAGGGGGGACAGAACTTGGCGACACGAGCAGTACTTC
CSARGDRTWRHEQYF
>TRBJ2-2|many|TRBV28|NA
TGTGCCAGCAGTTTAGCAGGGGACGGGGAGCTGTTTTTT
CASSLAGDGELFF
>TRBJ2-6|NA|TRBV25-1|NA
TGTGCCAGCAGTGATACTTTGACCTCTGGGGCCAACGTCCTGACTTTC
CASSDTLTSGANVLTF
>TRBJ1-5|few|TRBV20-1|NA
TGCAGTGCTATACAGGGTAATAGCAATCAGCCCCAGCATTTT
CSAIQGNSNQPQHF
>TRBJ1-1|many|TRBV6-2/TRBV6-3|NA
TGTGCCAGCAGTACAATGGGGGGGCGAGTAGAAGCTTTCTTT
CASSTMGGRVEAFF
>TRBJ1-1|many|TRBV6-5|TRBD1
TGTGCCAGCAGTTACCAGGGGGCTACGAACACTGAAGCTTTCTTT
CASSYQGATNTEAFF
>TRBJ1-2|NA|TRBV6-5|NA
TGTGCCAGCAGTTACCGGACGAACCCCAACTATGGCTACACCTTC
CASSYRTNPNYGYTF
>TRBJ2-7|many|TRBV28|TRBD1
TGTGCCAGCAGTCCGACAGGGTGGGGCAACGAGCAGTACTTC
CASSPTGWGNEQYF
>TRBJ2-7|many|TRBV6-1|TRBD1
TGTGCCAGCAGTGACCCCCCAGCGGACAGGGTTTGGGAGCAGTACTTC
CASSDPPADRVWEQYF
>TRBJ1-4|NA|TRBV7-9|NA
TGTGCCAGCAGCTTAGCGGACGGACGGGAAAAACTGTTTTTT
CASSLADGREKLFF
>TRBJ1-1|NA|TRBV7-8|NA
TGTGCCAGCAGCTTATGGATGGGGGGAGGGGACACTGAAGCTTTCTTT
CASSLWMGGGDTEAFF
>TRBJ1-6|few|TRBV6-2/TRBV6-3|NA
TGTGCCAGCAGTTACGCGGCAAGACCCCTCCACTTT
CASSYAARPLHF